This T cell receptor (beta chain) was observed in a study of OX40 agonist ivuxolimab in advanced cancers. Study-level points and caveats: Antigen specificity remained undetermined for the expanded peripheral T cells. Compared with CD4+, CD8+ T cells on average had more expanded clones.

V gave up 1 base and J gave up 3 bases; unmatched junction bases: 4. The CDR3 extends over 15 amino acids. Per the germline V gene, CDR1 is SGHVS and CDR2 is FNYEAQ. Generated by immunoSEQ multiplex PCR, the TCRdb table keeps only in-frame clones and is missing some. This table has around 92,000 clones, approximately 80% appearing once. With respect to this clone: Its antigen is unknown.

The genes are TRBV7-6 and TRBJ2-3; 7 bases align to TRBD1. The clonotype originates from an adult with an advanced solid tumor such as melanoma, head and neck, liver or kidney cancer. The material sequenced was CD4+ or CD8+ T cells sorted from blood, taken in a trial of the OX40 agonist ivuxolimab. The CDR3 region is CASSLDMTGTDTQYF. CDR3 nucleotides: TGTGCCAGCAGCTTAGATATGACAGGGACAGATACGCAGTATTTT.